Following are 11 T cell receptor beta chains from one sample sequenced in a study of blood T cell repertoires in COVID-19. Assay used: immunoSEQ multiplex PCR; TCRdb lists only in-frame clones, some missing. The top ten clones hold approximately 2.6% of a sample with roughly 250,000 clones, about 91% of them seen once. The sequencing input was peripheral blood. These receptors all stem from a person aged 18-35 years with COVID-19, enrolled during active disease.

The rearrangement uses TRBV11-2 and TRBJ2-1, with D perhaps TRBD2 (5 bases). CDR1 and CDR2 from the germline V gene are SGHAT and FQNNGV. The CDR3 loop spans 13 amino acids. Trimming shortened V by 5 bases and J by 5 bases, and 10 bases separated the two germline ends. Written as DNA, the CDR3 is TGTGCCAGCAGCACCGGGATTCACAATGAGCAGTTCTTC. Its protein product is CASSTGIHNEQFF.

The chain is built from TRBV5-4 and TRBJ2-1; 13 bases match TRBD2. CDR3 size: 18 residues. With V trimmed by 2 bases and J by 5 bases, 10 bases remained unmatched. CDR1 is SGHNT and CDR2 is YYREEE in the germline V gene (reference sequence). The CDR3 DNA sequence: TGTGCCAGCAGCTTCCCCCCTACAGGACTAGCGGGAGACAATGAGCAGTTCTTC. Residues: CASSFPPTGLAGDNEQFF.

This clone was observed a single time. The rearrangement joins TRBV19 to TRBJ1-5; the D gene is possibly TRBD1 (5 bases). The CDR3 contains 16 residues. V shed 0 bases and J shed 5 bases, with 14 bases lying between them. Per germline, CDR1 LNHDA and CDR2 SQIVND (reference sequence). The CDR3 protein is CASSIDDQGPYQPQHF. CDR3 nucleotides: TGTGCCAGTAGTATAGATGATCAGGGCCCCTATCAGCCCCAGCATTTT.

This clone was recorded only once. The J gene is TRBJ2-7, the V gene TRBV6-6, with 9 nucleotides matching TRBD2. The CDR3 covers 18 residues. Germline V gene sequence: CDR1 MNHNY, CDR2 SVGAGI (reference sequence). V was clipped by 5 bases and J by 5 bases; unmatched bases: 19. The CDR3 DNA reads TGTGCCAGCAGTCGCTCTTTCCCGACTAGCGGTTCATGGGACGAGCAGTACTTC. Translating gives CASSRSFPTSGSWDEQYF.

The chain is built from TRBV5-1 and TRBJ1-1; D call uncertain. The CDR3 totals 11 residues. Per germline, CDR1 SGHRS and CDR2 YFSETQ. V was trimmed by 8 bases and J by 5 bases, leaving 10 bases between them. CDR3 bases: TGCGCCAGTACGCGGGATACTGAAGCTTTCTTT. It translates to CASTRDTEAFF. The entire variable domain, with the rest obtained from reference TRBV5-1 and TRBJ1-1, is as follows: KAGVTQTPRYLIKTRGQQVTLSCSPISGHRSVSWYQQTPGQGLQFLFEYFSETQRNKGNFPGRFSGRQFSNSRSEMNVSTLELGDSALYLCASTRDTEAFFGQGTRLTVV.

V usage is TRBV30 and J usage is TRBJ1-5; D is unresolved. V dropped 0 bases and J dropped 2 bases, with 11 bases sitting between them. The CDR3 totals 15 residues. Germline loops: CDR1 GTSNPN, CDR2 SVGIG (reference sequence). As DNA, the CDR3 is TGTGCCTGGAGTGTACTGGGAGATCGCAATCAGCCCCAGCATTTT. Its protein product is CAWSVLGDRNQPQHF.

The J gene is TRBJ2-2, the V gene TRBV24-1; D may be TRBD1 (5 bases). Germline assignment: CDR1 KGHDR and CDR2 SFDVKD. The CDR3 length is 15 residues. The V end lost 4 bases, the J end lost 0 bases, and 8 bases lay between the germline ends. In nucleotides, the CDR3 is TGTGCCACCAGTGACAGGGCGCCGAACACCGGGGAGCTGTTTTTT. Translating it yields CATSDRAPNTGELFF.

The chain links TRBV19 to TRBJ1-2, with D perhaps TRBD1 (6 bases). Deletions cut 7 bases from V and 8 bases from J, with 17 bases between. The germline gives CDR1 LNHDA, CDR2 SQIVND (reference sequence). The CDR3 is 13 residues long. CDR3 sequence: CASTMTGFNGYTF. DNA for the CDR3: TGTGCCAGTACCATGACAGGCTTCAACGGCTACACCTTC.

The chain is built from TRBV23-1 and TRBJ1-4; weak D call: TRBD1 (6 bases). TRBV23-1 is classed as an ORF, of uncertain function. This CDR3 comprises 14 residues. Trimming left V 4 bases short and J 3 bases short, with 9 bases between. CDR3 region: CASSPDRSNEKLFF. CDR3 DNA sequence: TGCGCCAGCAGTCCCGACAGGTCTAATGAAAAACTGTTTTTT.

V gene TRBV27 combines with J gene TRBJ2-5; TRBD2 matches at 9 bases. The CDR3 sequence is 14 residues long. Germline-derived CDR1 and CDR2 are MNHEY and SMNVEV (reference sequence). V lost 5 bases to trimming and J lost 5 bases; unmatched junction nucleotides: 6. CDR3 sequence reads: CASSLSGSEETQYF. The CDR3 DNA sequence: TGTGCCAGCAGTCTTAGCGGGAGCGAGGAGACCCAGTACTTC.

The chain has TRBV7-8 and TRBJ2-1; a weak D match, TRBD1 (5 bases). Germline CDR1 is SGHVS and CDR2 is FQNEAQ. V lost 3 bases and J lost 0, with 12 bases in between. The CDR3 totals 16 residues. CDR3 DNA sequence: TGTGCCAGCAGCTTTACCAGGGTGAGCTCCTACAATGAGCAGTTCTTC. Protein sequence: CASSFTRVSSYNEQFF.